This is a list of T cell receptor beta chains from one sample in a study of cytomegalovirus exposure and HLA in healthy donors. The table came from immunoSEQ multiplex PCR; TCRdb's copy has only in-frame clones and leaves some out. The sample has tens of thousands of clones; about three quarters are singletons. The specimen sequenced was PBMCs. All receptors derive from a man in his forties or fifties in good health and CMV-seropositive. CDR3s include the opening cysteine and the closing phenylalanine or tryptophan. The D gene is left open where the match is weak. Clone size appears in some rows only: once, few, many, or a class for an expanded clone.

J: TRBJ1-3
D: NA
size: NA
V: TRBV5-4
CDR3: CASSPQGAGNTIYF
DNA: TGTGCCAGCAGCCCACAGGGTGCCGGAAACACCATATATTTT

J: TRBJ2-7
D: TRBD2
size: few
V: TRBV4-1
CDR3: CASSQVTSGTEQYF
DNA: TGCGCCAGCAGCCAGGTTACTAGCGGGACTGAGCAGTACTTC

J: TRBJ2-6
D: TRBD1
size: NA
V: TRBV19
CDR3: CASLPPSGQGASGANALTF
DNA: TGTGCCAGTCTACCCCCGTCCGGACAGGGGGCTTCTGGGGCCAACGCCCTGACTTTC

J: TRBJ1-4
D: NA
size: few
V: TRBV19
CDR3: CASSDNRVTNEKLFF
DNA: TGTGCCAGTAGTGACAACAGAGTAACTAATGAAAAACTGTTTTTT

J: TRBJ2-7
D: TRBD2
size: NA
V: TRBV11-1
CDR3: CASSLDGTRRSLEQYF
DNA: TGTGCCAGCAGCTTAGATGGGACTAGGCGGAGCTTAGAGCAGTACTTC

J: TRBJ1-2
D: TRBD1
size: NA
V: TRBV7-9
CDR3: CASSWDRVIFGYTF
DNA: TGTGCCAGCAGCTGGGACAGGGTTATTTTTGGCTACACCTTC

J: TRBJ1-5
D: NA
size: NA
V: TRBV27
CDR3: CATPRQNPSNQPQHF
DNA: TGTGCCACCCCAAGACAGAACCCTAGCAATCAGCCCCAGCATTTT

J: TRBJ1-2
D: TRBD1
size: NA
V: TRBV29-1
CDR3: CSVDDRGSFGYTF
DNA: TGCAGCGTTGATGACAGGGGGTCTTTTGGCTACACCTTC

J: TRBJ1-1
D: NA
size: NA
V: TRBV6-6
CDR3: CASSHDTVGTEAFF
DNA: TGTGCCAGCAGTCATGACACCGTTGGCACTGAAGCTTTCTTT

J: TRBJ2-3
D: NA
size: NA
V: TRBV7-9
CDR3: CSIDQQGKAPTDTQYF
DNA: TGTTCCATCGACCAACAGGGAAAAGCGCCCACAGATACGCAGTATTTT

J: TRBJ2-5
D: NA
size: NA
V: TRBV7-3
CDR3: CASRGTHGGETQYF
DNA: TGTGCCAGCAGGGGGACTCACGGCGGAGAGACCCAGTACTTC

J: TRBJ2-4
D: NA
size: NA
V: TRBV7-9
CDR3: CASSLGGSLAPGAKNIQYF
DNA: TGTGCCAGCAGCTTAGGGGGCAGCCTAGCGCCAGGAGCCAAAAACATTCAGTACTTC

J: TRBJ1-1
D: TRBD1
size: NA
V: TRBV19
CDR3: CASTLGTGGTEAFF
DNA: TGTGCCAGTACCCTAGGGACAGGGGGAACTGAAGCTTTCTTT

J: TRBJ2-7
D: TRBD2
size: NA
V: TRBV6-6
CDR3: CASRGGGRSYEQYF
DNA: TGTGCCAGCAGAGGCGGGGGGAGATCCTACGAGCAGTACTTC

J: TRBJ2-7
D: NA
size: NA
V: TRBV30
CDR3: CAWSDTALGEQYF
DNA: TGTGCCTGGAGTGATACAGCCTTGGGTGAGCAGTACTTC

J: TRBJ2-1
D: NA
size: NA
V: TRBV7-6
CDR3: CASSSRRLGGGNEQFF
DNA: TGTGCCAGCAGCAGCCGACGACTAGGGGGGGGGAATGAGCAGTTCTTC

J: TRBJ1-2
D: NA
size: NA
V: TRBV11-2
CDR3: CASSKGGRYGYTF
DNA: TGTGCCAGCAGCAAAGGGGGTCGGTATGGCTACACCTTC

J: TRBJ1-1
D: NA
size: NA
V: TRBV7-2
CDR3: CASSLRGLNTEAFF
DNA: TGTGCCAGCAGCTTAAGAGGATTGAACACTGAAGCTTTCTTT

J: TRBJ2-1
D: TRBD2
size: NA
V: TRBV7-3
CDR3: CASSLGKVAGVNEQFF
DNA: TGTGCCAGCAGCTTGGGTAAGGTAGCGGGAGTTAATGAGCAGTTCTTC

J: TRBJ2-1
D: TRBD2
size: few
V: TRBV7-9
CDR3: CSSSLSSSGYNEQFF
DNA: TGTTCCAGCAGCTTATCCTCTAGCGGCTACAATGAGCAGTTCTTC

J: TRBJ2-1
D: NA
size: NA
V: TRBV5-1
CDR3: CASSSGLSSYNEQFF
DNA: TGCGCCAGCAGCTCCGGACTAAGCTCCTACAATGAGCAGTTCTTC

J: TRBJ2-6
D: NA
size: few
V: TRBV6-4
CDR3: CASSSDISGANGLTF
DNA: TGTGCCAGCAGTTCCGACATCTCTGGGGCCAACGGCCTGACTTTC

J: TRBJ2-7
D: NA
size: NA
V: TRBV30
CDR3: CAWSVRIFGGVVEQYF
DNA: TGTGCCTGGAGTGTAAGAATCTTCGGGGGAGTTGTCGAGCAGTACTTC

J: TRBJ2-1
D: TRBD2
size: NA
V: TRBV7-9
CDR3: CASSLARIREGLTNEQFF
DNA: TGTGCCAGCAGCTTAGCGCGAATACGGGAGGGCCTTACCAATGAGCAGTTCTTC

J: TRBJ2-3
D: TRBD2
size: NA
V: TRBV28
CDR3: CASSMLAGTDTQYF
DNA: TGTGCCAGCAGTATGCTAGCGGGCACAGATACGCAGTATTTT

J: TRBJ2-5
D: NA
size: NA
V: TRBV4-2
CDR3: CASSHTGEAQETQYF
DNA: TGTGCCAGCAGCCACACAGGGGAGGCGCAAGAGACCCAGTACTTC

J: TRBJ2-1
D: NA
size: NA
V: TRBV19
CDR3: CASSQRYNEQFF
DNA: TGTGCCAGTAGCCAGCGTTACAATGAGCAGTTCTTC

J: TRBJ2-7
D: TRBD1
size: NA
V: TRBV7-9
CDR3: CASSPRTGRIDQEQYF
DNA: TGTGCCAGCAGCCCCCGGACAGGGAGGATCGATCAAGAGCAGTACTTC

J: TRBJ2-6
D: NA
size: NA
V: TRBV11-2
CDR3: CASSLGGGAGANGLTF
DNA: TGTGCCAGCAGCTTAGGGGGCGGGGCTGGGGCCAACGGCCTGACTTTC

J: TRBJ2-1
D: NA
size: NA
V: TRBV7-9
CDR3: CASSLGGALYNEQFF
DNA: TGTGCCAGCAGCTTGGGCGGGGCCCTCTACAATGAGCAGTTCTTC

J: TRBJ1-2
D: NA
size: NA
V: TRBV5-1
CDR3: CASSLEEGYGYTF
DNA: TGCGCCAGCAGCTTGGAGGAGGGATATGGCTACACCTTC

J: TRBJ1-5
D: TRBD1
size: NA
V: TRBV7-8
CDR3: CASSLMGQGAQPQHF
DNA: TGTGCCAGCAGCTTGATGGGACAGGGTGCTCAGCCCCAGCATTTT

J: TRBJ2-5
D: TRBD2
size: NA
V: TRBV27
CDR3: CASSLISSGSFQETQYF
DNA: TGTGCCAGCAGTTTAATCTCTAGCGGGAGTTTCCAAGAGACCCAGTACTTC

J: TRBJ2-7
D: NA
size: NA
V: TRBV13
CDR3: CASSSVSGYEQYF
DNA: TGTGCCAGCAGCTCCGTGTCGGGGTACGAGCAGTACTTC

J: TRBJ2-1
D: TRBD2
size: NA
V: TRBV12-5
CDR3: CASGDSQREQTYNEQFF
DNA: TGTGCTAGTGGTGATTCCCAGCGGGAACAAACCTACAATGAGCAGTTCTTC

J: TRBJ1-6
D: NA
size: NA
V: TRBV14
CDR3: CASSQNPGVNSPLHF
DNA: TGTGCCAGCAGCCAAAACCCAGGGGTGAATTCACCCCTCCACTTT

J: TRBJ2-3
D: TRBD2
size: NA
V: TRBV19
CDR3: CASSPRKAGAGSTDTQYF
DNA: TGTGCCAGTAGTCCCAGGAAAGCGGGAGCAGGTAGCACAGATACGCAGTATTTT

J: TRBJ2-7
D: NA
size: NA
V: TRBV7-9
CDR3: CSSSDKISYEQYF
DNA: TGTTCCAGCAGCGACAAAATCTCCTACGAGCAGTACTTC

J: TRBJ2-2
D: NA
size: NA
V: TRBV19
CDR3: CASSSQGHTGELFF
DNA: TGTGCCAGTAGTTCCCAGGGGCACACCGGGGAGCTGTTTTTT

J: TRBJ2-3
D: NA
size: NA
V: TRBV9
CDR3: CASSIAVGATADTQYF
DNA: TGTGCCAGCAGCATAGCGGTGGGAGCAACGGCAGATACGCAGTATTTT

J: TRBJ2-7
D: NA
size: once
V: TRBV7-9
CDR3: CASSLAGTYEQYF
DNA: TGTGCCAGCAGCTTAGCTGGTACATACGAGCAGTACTTC

J: TRBJ2-3
D: NA
size: NA
V: TRBV7-9
CDR3: CASSSWTGTDTQYF
DNA: TGTGCCAGCAGTTCTTGGACAGGCACAGATACGCAGTATTTT

J: TRBJ2-2
D: TRBD1
size: NA
V: TRBV27
CDR3: CASSSIPGTGDTGELFF
DNA: TGTGCCAGCAGTTCGATACCCGGGACAGGGGACACCGGGGAGCTGTTTTTT